Each of the 31 T cell receptor beta chains below was sequenced from the same sample in a study of T-cell reconstitution after alpha-beta-depleted transplantation in children. During its preparation, the TCRbeta library received unique molecular identifiers. One entry per CDR3 protein results from TCRdb running MiXCR on the PCR reads. The table has 640,000 or so distinct CDR3 sequences, roughly 15% seen once. Sample: PBMCs from the stem cell graft donor, taken from the stem cell graft. These receptor sequences come from a human donor who donated a stem cell graft to a child with acute myeloid leukemia.

This clonotype has just a few counts. The chain has TRBV11-2 and TRBJ2-7; D might be TRBD1 (6 bases). Per the germline V gene, CDR1 is SGHAT and CDR2 is FQNNGV. V lost 5 bases to trimming and J lost 3 bases, with 26 bases between them. The CDR3 is 18 amino acids. CDR3 DNA sequence: TGTGCCAGCAGCCTCCCAATTGGACAGTCCAGCAACTACTACGAGCAGTACTTC. The encoded protein is CASSLPIGQSSNYYEQYF. The entire variable domain, with the rest obtained from reference TRBV11-2 and TRBJ2-7, is as follows: EAGVAQSPRYKIIEKRQSVAFWCNPISGHATLYWYQQILGQGPKLLIQFQNNGVVDDSQLPKDRFSAERLKGVDSTLKIQPAKLEDSAVYLCASSLPIGQSSNYYEQYFGPGTRLTVT.

Points on this clonotype: A much larger clone sits a single nucleotide away, making a read error possible. The chain is built from TRBV29-1 and TRBJ1-3; no firm D call. The CDR3 is made up of 13 amino acids. Germline V CDR1 and CDR2: SQVTM, ANQGSEA. V lost 8 bases to trimming and J lost 0 bases, with 11 bases between them. CDR3 sequence reads: CSLAKDSGNTIYF. CDR3 sequence (DNA): TGCAGCCTTGCTAAGGACTCTGGAAACACCATATATTTT.

This clonotype was counted a few times. This chain links TRBV29-1 with TRBJ1-1, with 7 bases lining up with TRBD1. The V gene end was trimmed by 4 bases and the J gene end by 2 bases; junction bases not matched to a gene: 13. CDR3 size: 16 residues. Germline V CDR1 and CDR2: SQVTM, ANQGSEA. The CDR3 here is CSVGGGLQGFNTEAFF. In DNA form, the CDR3 reads TGCAGCGTTGGTGGGGGACTACAGGGGTTTAACACTGAAGCTTTCTTT.

This rearrangement joins TRBV7-2 to TRBJ2-1, with D unclear. V dropped 1 base and J dropped 9 bases, with 4 bases sitting between them. This CDR3 contains 11 residues. Germline values: CDR1 SGHTA, CDR2 FQGNSA. The CDR3 DNA follows: TGTGCCAGCAGCTTAGTAATTGAGCAGTTCTTC. This encodes CASSLVIEQFF.

This clonotype was detected many times. The V and J genes are TRBV20-1 and TRBJ2-7; TRBD1 matches 12 bases. The V segment lost 5 bases and the J segment 4 bases; nucleotides outside the gene matches: 6. Germline V CDR1 and CDR2: DFQATT, SNEGSKA (reference sequence). This CDR3 comprises 14 residues. As DNA, the CDR3 is TGCAGTGCTTTACCGGGACAGGGGGCTTACGAGCAGTACTTC. It codes for CSALPGQGAYEQYF.

The chain joins TRBV13 to TRBJ2-7; 8 positions agree with TRBD1. J was trimmed by 4 bases and V by 2 bases; bases with no gene match: 4. CDR3 length: 14 amino acids. In germline, CDR1 is PRHDT, CDR2 FYEKMQ (reference sequence). The CDR3: CASSLRTGLYEQYF. The CDR3 DNA is TGTGCCAGCAGCTTACGGACAGGGTTATACGAGCAGTACTTC.

This clonotype came up many times. The rearrangement joins TRBV5-1 to TRBJ1-2, with D possibly TRBD1 on 6 matching bases. Germline V CDR1 and CDR2: SGHRS, YFSETQ. Trimming removed 4 bases from V and 4 bases from J, with 14 bases in between. This CDR3 region has 14 residues. CDR3 DNA: TGCGCCAGCAGCAACAGGGACGGACTCTATGGCTACACCTTC. The encoded protein is CASSNRDGLYGYTF.

This clonotype was observed at least ten times. V gene TRBV29-1 combines with J gene TRBJ2-7; D is undetermined. CDR3 length equals 11 residues. V was shortened by 4 bases and J by 4 bases, with 8 bases between the two germline ends. Looked up from germline, CDR1 is SQVTM and CDR2 is ANQGSEA. The CDR3 DNA sequence: TGCAGCGTTGTAGTTGATTACGAGCAGTACGTC. Translated: CSVVVDYEQYV.

The V call is TRBV24-1, the J call TRBJ2-3; D gene unclear. The V end lost 6 bases, the J end lost 2 bases, and 5 bases lay between the germline ends. Germline lookup yields CDR1 KGHDR and CDR2 SFDVKD. The CDR3 loop spans 12 amino acids. The CDR3 is CATSTTTDTQYF. The CDR3 region has the DNA TGTGCCACCAGTACTACCACAGATACGCAGTATTTT.

There are many counts of this clonotype. The rearrangement links TRBV29-1 to TRBJ2-3, with a possible D match to TRBD1 (6 bases). V gave up 5 bases and J gave up 3 bases, with 12 bases separating them. This CDR3 has 13 amino acids. Germline V gene lookup returns CDR1 SQVTM and CDR2 ANQGSEA. CDR3: CSVPLTGTDTQYF. CDR3 DNA: TGCAGCGTTCCTCTTACAGGGACAGATACGCAGTATTTT.

This clonotype has ten or more counts. The gene calls are TRBV12-3 or TRBV12-4 and TRBJ1-1; no clear D gene. V was shortened by 1 base and J by 11 bases, with 8 bases between the two germline ends. The CDR3 is 11 amino acids. The CDR3 protein is CASSLGTPAFF. In DNA, the CDR3 is TGTGCCAGCAGTTTAGGAACACCGGCTTTCTTT.

This clonotype was seen at least ten times. This rearrangement joins TRBV7-2 to TRBJ2-3, with 10 bases aligning to TRBD2. There are 15 residues in the CDR3. V trimming: 5 bases; J trimming: 5 bases; junction bases outside the gene matches: 7. The germline gives CDR1 SGHTA, CDR2 FQGNSA. CDR3 in DNA: TGTGCCAGCAGCCCTACCGGGACTAGCGTAGATACGCAGTATTTT. Translating gives CASSPTGTSVDTQYF. The variable domain in full, completed from reference TRBV7-2 and TRBJ2-3, reads GAGVSQSPSNKVTEKGKDVELRCDPISGHTALYWYRQSLGQGLEFLIYFQGNSAPDKSGLPSDRFSAERTGGSVSTLTIQRTQQEDSAVYLCASSPTGTSVDTQYFGPGTRLTVL.

This clonotype was detected ten times or more. The V call is TRBV20-1, the J call TRBJ1-1; the D gene is possibly TRBD1 (5 bases). This CDR3 is 15 amino acids long. The germline gives CDR1 DFQATT, CDR2 SNEGSKA (reference sequence). V lost 1 base and J 3 bases, leaving 15 bases between the germline ends. The CDR3: CSARGMTDYHTEAFF. The CDR3 DNA follows: TGCAGTGCTAGAGGTATGACAGACTATCACACTGAAGCTTTCTTT.

At least ten counts were recorded for this clonotype. V usage is TRBV5-1 and J usage is TRBJ1-5; D remains ambiguous. The CDR3 runs to 13 residues. The germline V gene has CDR1 SGHRS and CDR2 YFSETQ. V lost 0 bases and J lost 7, with 8 bases in between. CDR3 nucleotide sequence: TGCGCCAGCAGCTTGGGCGGGCCCCAGCCCCAGCATTTT. It translates to CASSLGGPQPQHF. The whole variable domain, filled in from reference TRBV5-1 and TRBJ1-5, reads KAGVTQTPRYLIKTRGQQVTLSCSPISGHRSVSWYQQTPGQGLQFLFEYFSETQRNKGNFPGRFSGRQFSNSRSEMNVSTLELGDSALYLCASSLGGPQPQHFGDGTRLSIL.

This clonotype was found many times. V usage is TRBV12-3 or TRBV12-4 and J usage is TRBJ2-3; D gene uncertain. The V end was cut by 0 bases, the J end by 2 bases, with 12 bases between. CDR3 length: 16 residues. CDR3 in amino acids: CASSLAEARITDTQYF. The CDR3 DNA is TGTGCCAGCAGTTTAGCAGAGGCTAGGATCACAGATACGCAGTATTTT.

The V gene is TRBV29-1, the J gene TRBJ2-1; perhaps TRBD2 as D (7 bases). The V end lost 1 base, the J end lost 7 bases, and 14 bases lay between the germline ends. CDR1 is SQVTM and CDR2 is ANQGSEA in the germline V gene. The length of the CDR3 is 14 residues. DNA of the CDR3: TGCAGCGTTGAAGGTCGGGGGGCGGGGAATGAGCAGTTCTTC. Residues: CSVEGRGAGNEQFF.

This clonotype was counted once. A much larger clone lies one base from this, so it may be a read error. The V and J genes are TRBV7-9 and TRBJ2-3; no definite D call. CDR3 length: 15 amino acids. With 5 bases removed from V and 0 bases from J, the gap between germline ends came to 12 bases. The V gene's germline CDR1 is SEHNR and CDR2 FQNEAQ (reference sequence). In nucleotides, the CDR3 is TGTGCCAGCAGCCCTACGCCAGGTAGCACAGATACGCAGTATTTT. It yields the protein CASSPTPGSTDTQYF.

This clonotype has a count of ten or more. The rearrangement uses TRBV5-1 and TRBJ1-1, with a possible D match to TRBD1 (6 bases). CDR1 and CDR2 from the germline V gene are SGHRS and YFSETQ. Between the trimmed V and J ends, which lost 6 bases and 5 bases, there was a span of 14 bases. The CDR3 spans 13 residues. DNA for the CDR3: TGCGCCAGCAACCAGGGGCGAGGGACTGAAGCTTTCTTT. Translation gives CASNQGRGTEAFF.

Many counts were recorded for this clonotype. The V call is TRBV29-1, the J call TRBJ2-3; TRBD2 agrees at 8 bases. The germline V gene has CDR1 SQVTM and CDR2 ANQGSEA. This CDR3 spans 16 amino acids. V lost 3 bases, J lost 3 bases, and 11 bases stayed unmatched. CDR3 nucleotides: TGCAGCGTTGAGGGCTCGCAGCGGGGGCTGACAGATACGCAGTATTTT. This encodes CSVEGSQRGLTDTQYF.

The V gene is TRBV28, the J gene TRBJ1-6; 7 nucleotides match TRBD1. This CDR3 contains 13 residues. Germline V gene data show CDR1 as MDHEN and CDR2 as SYDVKM. The trim removed 8 bases at V and 14 bases at J, leaving 12 bases unmatched. CDR3 coding DNA: TGTGCCAGCGCTCCGGGACAGCGTCACACCCTCCACTTT. Protein: CASAPGQRHTLHF.

This clonotype was detected only a few times. V and J are TRBV5-6 and TRBJ2-5; TRBD2 matches at 7 bases. Germline assignment: CDR1 SGHDT and CDR2 YYEEEE. V dropped 0 bases and J dropped 7; count of bases not matched to a gene: 9. The CDR3 spans 15 residues. The CDR3 region is CASSLEIGPGGTQYF. As DNA, the CDR3 is TGTGCCAGCAGCTTGGAAATTGGACCGGGGGGGACCCAGTACTTC.

This clonotype appeared a few times. The chain couples TRBV7-3 to TRBJ2-3; the match to TRBD2 covers 14 bases. The V gene end was trimmed by 1 base and the J gene end by 4 bases; junction bases not matched to a gene: 10. This CDR3 is built from 19 residues. Germline V CDR1 and CDR2: SGHTA, FQGTGA. CDR3 sequence reads: CASSLMPTSGGAEADTQYF. CDR3 bases: TGTGCCAGCAGCTTAATGCCGACTAGCGGGGGGGCCGAGGCAGATACGCAGTATTTT.

This chain links TRBV7-9 with TRBJ2-7, with D unclear. V was pared by 5 bases and J by 3 bases, with 11 bases between. The CDR3 is 13 amino acids. CDR1 SEHNR and CDR2 FQNEAQ come from the germline V gene (reference sequence). CDR3 protein: CASSPKASYEQYV. The CDR3, as DNA: TGTGCCAGCAGCCCGAAAGCCAGCTACGAGCAGTACGTC.

This clonotype was counted between two and nine times. V gene TRBV7-2 combines with J gene TRBJ2-7; D possibly corresponds to TRBD1 (5 bases). The germline CDR1 and CDR2 sequences are SGHTA and FQGNSA. This CDR3 region has 14 residues. The V and J ends lost 1 base and 9 bases respectively, with 16 bases between them. The CDR3 DNA sequence: TGTGCCAGCAGCTTAGGTCGACAGTCGACTGGGCAGTACTTC. This codes for CASSLGRQSTGQYF.

The rearrangement joins TRBV7-9 to TRBJ1-1; no clear D gene. Germline V gene data show CDR1 as SEHNR and CDR2 as FQNEAQ (reference sequence). Trimming cost V 6 bases and J 7 bases, with 12 bases left between them. The CDR3 extends over 12 amino acids. CDR3 DNA sequence: TGTGCCAGCAGGGGGATCGGGGATGAAGCTTTCTTT. Amino acid sequence: CASRGIGDEAFF.

This clonotype was detected ten times or more. The chain carries TRBV6-5 and TRBJ1-5; tentatively, D is TRBD1 (5 bases). Germline V CDR1 and CDR2: MNHEY, SVGAGI. This CDR3 spans 13 amino acids. V was trimmed by 8 bases and J by 3 bases, leaving 11 bases between them. CDR3 in DNA: TGTGCCAGCCGAGGGGTCTACAATCAGCCCCAGCATTTT. Its protein product is CASRGVYNQPQHF.

This clonotype was picked up many times. The chain carries TRBV15 and TRBJ2-5, with D unclear. The CDR3 is 11 amino acids. V was clipped by 8 bases and J by 0 bases, with 4 bases between them. Germline V CDR1 and CDR2: LNHNV, YYDKDF (reference sequence). CDR3 DNA sequence: TGTGCCACCGCATACCAAGAGACCCAGTACTTC. Translating gives CATAYQETQYF.

The V call is TRBV5-6, the J call TRBJ1-1; 7 bases are a match to TRBD1. The CDR3 is 14 residues long. V lost 1 base, J lost 3 bases, and 3 bases stayed unmatched. Germline V lookup: CDR1 SGHDT, CDR2 YYEEEE. The CDR3 coding sequence is TGTGCCAGCAGCTTGAACAGGGGAGACACTGAAGCTTTCTTT. This gives the protein CASSLNRGDTEAFF.

The chain employs TRBV3-1 and TRBJ1-5; D is undetermined. Germline assignment: CDR1 LGHDT and CDR2 YNNKEL (reference sequence). The CDR3 covers 15 residues. Trimming removed 0 bases at V and 1 base at J, with 7 bases between. The CDR3 sequence is CASSQDMGSNQPQHF. CDR3 sequence (DNA): TGTGCCAGCAGCCAAGACATGGGGAGCAATCAGCCCCAGCATTTT.

This chain joins TRBV6-4 and TRBJ2-6; D not certain. The germline V gene encodes CDR1 MRHNA and CDR2 SNTAGT. Trimming removed 3 bases from V and 2 bases from J, with 5 bases in between. The CDR3 runs 14 residues. CDR3 sequence: CASSEGTGANVLTF. CDR3 DNA sequence: TGTGCCAGCAGTGAGGGAACTGGGGCCAACGTCCTGACTTTC.

The CDR3 spells CASSRLAVPRVDTQYF. DNA for the CDR3: TGTGCCAGCAGCCGACTAGCGGTTCCCCGGGTAGATACGCAGTATTTT. This chain connects TRBV11-2 to TRBJ2-3; 9 nucleotides align to TRBD2. The trim removed 5 bases at V and 5 bases at J, leaving 11 bases unmatched. Germline V lookup: CDR1 SGHAT, CDR2 FQNNGV. The length of the CDR3 is 16 residues.